This T cell receptor beta chain was sequenced during a study of T cells of healthy individuals (dated by TCRdb to about 2018). As encoded in the germline V gene (reference sequence), CDR1 is DFQATT while CDR2 is SNEGSKA. The CDR3 goes from the cysteine to the phenylalanine over 12 residues. This entry keeps only the CDR3 DNA: 36 bases, framed from base 1. V trim: 6 bases; J trim: 7 bases; unmatched bases: 9. This clonotype has a count of ten or more. Its antigen specificity is not known. Per-base qualities were not stored, and no clone one base away is much larger. The library was obtained by 5' RACE. Sequenced on an Illumina MiSeq. TCRdb cleaned the public reads at Q25 with fastp, built clones with MiXCR and kept in-frame beta chains. Each CDR3 protein gets just one entry, which takes the most common genes and DNA from the rows behind it. This sample comprises under 70,000 distinct CDR3 sequences, approximately 15% of them detected only once. The ten most abundant clones make up about 16% of the sample.

The sequence is built from TRBV20-1 and TRBJ2-7; 7 bases in the middle match TRBD1. This receptor was identified in a human donor in good health. For the CDR3, the sequence is CSADRSSGEQYF. The DNA is TGCAGTGCGGACAGGTCCTCGGGAGAGCAGTACTTC.